One and the same sample provided the 26 T cell receptor beta chains below, sequenced in a study of Ad26.COV2.S vaccination and SARS-CoV-2 variants. The method was immunoSEQ multiplex PCR; TCRdb's version includes in-frame clones alone and lacks a portion of them. This sample carries 300,000 to 400,000 clones, around 92% of them seen once, and the ten largest clones take under 4%. The material was peripheral blood, obtained after recovery from COVID-19. The receptor source for this set is a human donor who had recovered from COVID-19.

The V and J genes are TRBV11-2 and TRBJ2-2; D remains unclear. The CDR3 is 16 residues long. Germline V gives CDR1 SGHAT, CDR2 FQNNGV. Trimming took 5 bases from V and 0 from J, leaving 13 bases between them. The CDR3 DNA sequence: TGTGCCAGCAGCCTTAGAATCAGCGCGAACACCGGGGAGCTGTTTTTT. It translates to CASSLRISANTGELFF.

CDR3 in amino acids: CASSNRGRWTEAFF. CDR3 nucleotide sequence: TGTGCCAGTAGTAACAGGGGGCGGTGGACTGAAGCTTTCTTT. The V call is TRBV19, the J call TRBJ1-1; 9 bases agree with TRBD1. V lost 4 bases and J lost 5; bases outside the gene matches: 5. Per the germline V gene, CDR1 is LNHDA and CDR2 is SQIVND (reference sequence). This CDR3 contains 14 residues.

This clone occurred a few times. The chain recombines TRBV7-6 with TRBJ1-3; TRBD1 aligns across 8 bases. Germline trimming cut 1 base from V and 0 bases from J; bases unmatched to any gene: 2. There are 16 residues in the CDR3. Germline V gene lookup returns CDR1 SGHVS and CDR2 FNYEAQ. The CDR3 here is CASSLVDRGSGNTIYF. CDR3 in DNA: TGTGCCAGCAGCTTAGTAGACAGGGGCTCTGGAAACACCATATATTTT.

The chain links TRBV6-5 to TRBJ1-6; unclear D gene. Germline V CDR1 and CDR2: MNHEY, SVGAGI. Trimming pared 0 bases from V and 6 bases from J, leaving 9 bases between. This CDR3 region has 15 residues. CDR3 residues: CASSYSSGRNSPLHF. CDR3 bases: TGTGCCAGCAGTTACTCGTCGGGCCGTAATTCACCCCTCCACTTT.

The gene calls are TRBV2 and TRBJ1-6; D unresolved. The CDR3 has 13 residues. The germline V gene encodes CDR1 SNHLY and CDR2 FYNNEI. V lost 3 bases, J lost 10 bases, and 10 bases lay in between. The CDR3 nucleotides read TGTGCCAGCAGTGAGAATAACCGATCACCCCTCCACTTT. Residues: CASSENNRSPLHF.

The chain combines TRBV5-4 with TRBJ2-3; 8 nucleotides match TRBD1. This CDR3 has 13 residues. V lost 6 bases, J lost 5 bases, and 5 bases stayed unmatched. CDR1 is SGHNT and CDR2 is YYREEE in the germline V gene (reference sequence). CDR3 amino acids: CASKKTGEDTQYF. The CDR3 bases are TGTGCCAGCAAAAAGACAGGGGAAGATACGCAGTATTTT.

This chain connects TRBV24-1 to TRBJ2-5, with 15 positions matching TRBD2. The length of the CDR3 is 16 residues. Germline lookup yields CDR1 KGHDR and CDR2 SFDVKD. Trimming cost V 3 bases and J 3 bases; bases outside gene matches: 1. In DNA, the CDR3 is TGTGCCACCAGTGATGGACTAGCGGGGGGGAAAGAGACCCAGTACTTC. Its protein is CATSDGLAGGKETQYF.

The V and J genes are TRBV5-6 and TRBJ1-1; TRBD1 aligns across 9 bases. The germline V gene encodes CDR1 SGHDT and CDR2 YYEEEE. The CDR3 has 16 residues. V lost 3 bases to trimming and J lost 0 bases; unmatched junction nucleotides: 6. In DNA, the CDR3 is TGTGCCAGCAGCTCCCCGGGACAGGGATTGAACACTGAAGCTTTCTTT. It specifies CASSSPGQGLNTEAFF.

V and J are TRBV27 and TRBJ2-7; 7 bases match TRBD2. The length of the CDR3 is 14 residues. Per the germline V gene, CDR1 is MNHEY and CDR2 is SMNVEV (reference sequence). Trimming cost V 2 bases and J 1 base; bases outside gene matches: 2. DNA of the CDR3: TGTGCCAGCAGTTTACTAGCGGTTTCCTACGAGCAGTACTTC. Amino acid sequence: CASSLLAVSYEQYF.

The CDR3 sequence is CASRGSGGFEQYF. CDR3 coding DNA: TGTGCCAGCAGGGGTAGCGGGGGGTTCGAGCAGTACTTC. This rearrangement joins TRBV2 to TRBJ2-7, with TRBD2 matching over 10 bases. V lost 6 bases to trimming and J lost 6 bases; unmatched junction nucleotides: 5. The CDR3 length is 13 residues. Germline-derived CDR1 and CDR2 are SNHLY and FYNNEI.

This rearrangement joins TRBV29-1 to TRBJ2-7, with 11 bases aligning to TRBD2. Looked up from germline, CDR1 is SQVTM and CDR2 is ANQGSEA. Unmatched junction bases numbered 7, after V lost 4 bases and J lost 2 bases. The CDR3 has 15 amino acids. In nucleotides, the CDR3 is TGCAGCGTTGTACTAGCGGGGGACCTTCCCTACGAGCAGTACTTC. Translated, it gives CSVVLAGDLPYEQYF.

The genes are TRBV19 and TRBJ1-1; D gene unclear. V lost 5 bases and J 4 bases, leaving 17 bases between the germline ends. Germline V gene lookup returns CDR1 LNHDA and CDR2 SQIVND (reference sequence). The CDR3 is 15 residues long. CDR3: CASSLVRQPGTEAFF. The DNA for the CDR3 is TGTGCCAGTAGTTTAGTCCGTCAGCCCGGCACTGAAGCTTTCTTT.

The chain has TRBV19 and TRBJ2-4; 11 bases line up with TRBD2. The germline CDR1 and CDR2 sequences are LNHDA and SQIVND (reference sequence). V shed 5 bases, J shed 2 bases, and the junction held 8 bases outside the gene matches. This CDR3 spans 17 amino acids. CDR3 residues: CASSSRGTSGPKNIQYF. The CDR3 nucleotides read TGTGCCAGTAGTTCTCGGGGGACTAGCGGACCCAAAAACATTCAGTACTTC.

V is TRBV24-1 and J is TRBJ2-2; D gene ambiguous. The CDR3 sequence is 13 residues long. Trimming took 5 bases from V and 6 from J, leaving 9 bases between them. Germline V lookup: CDR1 KGHDR, CDR2 SFDVKD. The CDR3 bases are TGTGCCACCAGTGGGGTACCCCCCGGGGAGCTGTTTTTT. Protein sequence: CATSGVPPGELFF.

This chain links TRBV10-3 with TRBJ1-1; no reliable D call. V was clipped by 8 bases and J by 2 bases, with 12 bases between them. From germline, CDR1 is ENHRY and CDR2 SYGVKD. The CDR3 has 13 residues. CDR3 sequence: CAILEAGNTEAFF. The CDR3 nucleotides are TGTGCCATCTTGGAGGCCGGAAACACTGAAGCTTTCTTT.

The genes are TRBV9 and TRBJ2-3, with D possibly called TRBD1 or TRBD2 (6 bases each). Trimming left V 5 bases short and J 8 bases short, with 15 bases between. This CDR3 has 13 amino acids. Germline-derived CDR1 and CDR2 are SGDLS and YYNGEE. CDR3: CASSEGGPGTQYF. The CDR3 DNA sequence: TGTGCCAGCAGTGAAGGGGGGCCTGGTACGCAGTATTTT.

The gene calls are TRBV5-1 and TRBJ2-7; 12 bases are shared with TRBD2. CDR1 SGHRS and CDR2 YFSETQ come from the germline V gene. Losses at the gene ends were 3 bases for V and 2 bases for J; bases not matched to a gene: 12. CDR3 length equals 18 residues. The CDR3 DNA reads as TGCGCCAGCAGCTCTACTAGCGGGGGGCGAGACCCCCCCTACGAGCAGTACTTC. Amino acids: CASSSTSGGRDPPYEQYF.

As regards this clone: At the DNA level, this CDR3 is encoded by other sequences in the same sample as well. This chain links TRBV6-5 with TRBJ2-7, with 9 bases fitting TRBD1. V dropped 4 bases and J dropped 0; count of bases not matched to a gene: 1. CDR3 length equals 14 residues. Germline CDR1 MNHEY, CDR2 SVGAGI. The CDR3: CASSLGQGSYEQYF. DNA for the CDR3: TGTGCCAGCAGTTTGGGACAGGGCTCCTACGAGCAGTACTTC.

The chain couples TRBV29-1 to TRBJ1-1; unclear D gene. CDR3 size: 8 residues. The germline V and J ends were trimmed by 2 bases and 10 bases, with 2 bases remaining between them. Germline values: CDR1 SQVTM, CDR2 ANQGSEA. As DNA, the CDR3 is TGCAGCGTTGAATCAGCTTTCTTT. Protein sequence: CSVESAFF.

V and J are TRBV5-1 and TRBJ2-1, with 12 bases matching TRBD1. Looked up from germline, CDR1 is SGHRS and CDR2 is YFSETQ. V dropped 4 bases and J dropped 7; count of bases not matched to a gene: 12. This CDR3 has 17 residues. CDR3 in DNA: TGCGCCAGCAGCACACCTGCCGGGACAGGGGGCCGAAATGAGCAGTTCTTC. Its translation: CASSTPAGTGGRNEQFF.

About this clone: The identical CDR3 is also encoded by other nucleotide sequences in the sample. This chain links TRBV2 with TRBJ1-1, with unresolved D. Germline V gives CDR1 SNHLY, CDR2 FYNNEI. The germline V and J ends were trimmed by 1 base and 4 bases, with 4 bases remaining between them. CDR3 length: 12 residues. CDR3 amino acids: CASSEVGTEAFF. Written as DNA, the CDR3 is TGTGCCAGCAGTGAAGTGGGCACTGAAGCTTTCTTT. Looking up the rest from reference TRBV2 and TRBJ1-1 gives the full variable domain: EPEVTQTPSHQVTQMGQEVILRCVPISNHLYFYWYRQILGQKVEFLVSFYNNEISEKSEIFDDQFSVERPDGSNFTLKIRSTKLEDSAMYFCASSEVGTEAFFGQGTRLTVV.

This clone was seen just once. This chain joins TRBV20-1 and TRBJ2-1; TRBD2 might be the D (6 bases). The CDR3 runs to 11 residues. V dropped 1 base and J dropped 14 bases, with 12 bases sitting between them. The V gene's germline CDR1 is DFQATT and CDR2 SNEGSKA (reference sequence). The CDR3 DNA follows: TGCAGTGCTAGAGCGGGGACTCGTAAGTTCTTC. This gives the protein CSARAGTRKFF.

The chain couples TRBV12-5 to TRBJ1-5; 7 bases agree with TRBD1. Germline lookup yields CDR1 LGHNT and CDR2 FRNRAP. Unmatched junction bases numbered 8, after V lost 6 bases and J lost 0 bases. This CDR3 is 16 amino acids long. In nucleotides, the CDR3 is TGTGCTAGTGGGCCCCCAGGGGGACATAGCAATCAGCCCCAGCATTTT. Translated: CASGPPGGHSNQPQHF.

This clone was recorded only once. The rearrangement links TRBV29-1 to TRBJ1-5, with D hard to call. V shed 8 bases and J shed 2 bases, with 28 bases lying between them. The CDR3 contains 18 residues. Germline V lookup: CDR1 SQVTM, CDR2 ANQGSEA. CDR3: CSPPLPGTSSEGNQPQHF. In DNA form, the CDR3 reads TGCAGCCCTCCCCTTCCGGGCACTTCATCGGAGGGCAATCAGCCCCAGCATTTT.

V gene TRBV27 combines with J gene TRBJ2-5; tentatively, D is TRBD2 (6 bases). The V and J ends lost 4 bases and 4 bases respectively, with 25 bases between them. Germline values: CDR1 MNHEY, CDR2 SMNVEV (reference sequence). This CDR3 spans 18 amino acids. CDR3 loop: CASSSGLRDIGSGETQYF. CDR3 in DNA: TGTGCCAGCAGTTCGGGACTCCGGGATATCGGTTCCGGAGAGACCCAGTACTTC.

V gene TRBV6-6 combines with J gene TRBJ2-2, with D perhaps TRBD2 (6 bases). The CDR3 runs 13 residues. CDR1 is MNHNY and CDR2 is SVGAGI in the germline V gene (reference sequence). V lost 6 bases and J lost 7, with 12 bases in between. CDR3 sequence (DNA): TGTGCCAGCAGACTAGCAGCGGGCGGGGAGCTGTTTTTT. Residues: CASRLAAGGELFF.